The clone carrying this T cell receptor (delta chain) was found a few times. Its antigen is still unknown. This record comes from a study of delta chains in infants with herpesvirus infections. TCR cDNA was made from PBMC RNA with gamma- and delta-chain-specific primers. TCRdb re-called the RT-PCR reads using CATT. The sample yields about 2,600 delta-chain clones, 30% to 40% seen once. The CDR3 consists of 20 residues. V shed 0 bases and J 0 bases; nucleotides not matched to a gene: 7. Per germline, CDR1 GEAIGNYY and CDR2 EKD. Study-level findings and limits: Public-clonotype frequency seemingly fell with older age at infection. The public clonotype appeared only at the first post-infection time point.

Sequenced material: peripheral blood, taken at time point 4 of longitudinal follow-up. The rearrangement joins TRDV2 to TRDJ3, with 10 bases fitting TRDD3. The sequence derives from a human donor who was a Ugandan infant, either HIV-exposed or HIV-unexposed (not recorded which). CDR3 amino acids: CACDTADSGGYSWDTRQMFF. The CDR3 nucleotides are TGTGCCTGTGACACCGCCGATTCTGGGGGATACTCCTGGGACACCCGACAGATGTTTTTC.